The rows below give T cell receptor beta chains drawn from one sample of a study of cytomegalovirus exposure and HLA in healthy donors. The repertoire was sequenced with immunoSEQ multiplex PCR; TCRdb's copy has only in-frame clones and lacks some. Among 100,000 to 150,000 clones listed, around 78% were seen once. The sample was PBMCs. The source is a man aged 40-49 years in good health and CMV-seronegative. CDR3s leave out the opening cysteine and the closing phenylalanine or tryptophan. Where a row states a size, it is once, few, many or the class of an expanded clone; other rows omit it.

cdr3_aa: AWSYWLNTEAF; j_call: TRBJ1-1; clone_size: few; v_call: TRBV30
cdr3_aa: AWNPGSEPQH; j_call: TRBJ1-5; clone_size: .; v_call: TRBV30
cdr3_aa: ASSLEGGVAGYT; j_call: TRBJ1-2; clone_size: .; v_call: TRBV7-2
cdr3_aa: ASSQGADEKLF; j_call: TRBJ1-4; clone_size: .; v_call: TRBV5-4
cdr3_aa: ASSAGTSGGADEQF; j_call: TRBJ2-1; clone_size: .; v_call: TRBV6-4
cdr3_aa: ASSLAPVDTQY; j_call: TRBJ2-3; clone_size: few; v_call: TRBV5-1
cdr3_aa: ASSMTEFTEAF; j_call: TRBJ1-1; clone_size: .; v_call: TRBV5-6
cdr3_aa: ASSVDFITGELF; j_call: TRBJ2-2; clone_size: .; v_call: TRBV9
cdr3_aa: ASSLSRDTGELF; j_call: TRBJ2-2; clone_size: few; v_call: TRBV7-2
cdr3_aa: ASSFTSSASYNEQF; j_call: TRBJ2-1; clone_size: .; v_call: TRBV7-6
cdr3_aa: ASLSGGTRNEQF; j_call: TRBJ2-1; clone_size: .; v_call: TRBV28
cdr3_aa: ASSSPQQGSYNSPLH; j_call: TRBJ1-6; clone_size: once; v_call: TRBV5-6
cdr3_aa: ASSLPPGQGEVNTEAF; j_call: TRBJ1-1; clone_size: few; v_call: TRBV7-3
cdr3_aa: ASSKNPKQGFLANAIY; j_call: TRBJ1-3; clone_size: .; v_call: TRBV21-1
cdr3_aa: ASSQDPGDSYNEQF; j_call: TRBJ2-1; clone_size: .; v_call: TRBV4-1
cdr3_aa: ASNPGTGYTEAF; j_call: TRBJ1-1; clone_size: once; v_call: TRBV5-1
cdr3_aa: ASSQEGGISYEQY; j_call: TRBJ2-7; clone_size: .; v_call: TRBV14
cdr3_aa: ASSLTWASGGYEQY; j_call: TRBJ2-7; clone_size: .; v_call: TRBV7-3
cdr3_aa: ASSQPLRGKTEAF; j_call: TRBJ1-1; clone_size: .; v_call: TRBV4-1
cdr3_aa: ASSYYDTSGANVLT; j_call: TRBJ2-6; clone_size: .; v_call: TRBV6-6
cdr3_aa: ASSQDLQGGGTQY; j_call: TRBJ2-5; clone_size: .; v_call: TRBV5-1
cdr3_aa: ASSVAAGQGTYEQY; j_call: TRBJ2-7; clone_size: .; v_call: TRBV9
cdr3_aa: ASSFDQDRENEAF; j_call: TRBJ1-1; clone_size: .; v_call: TRBV7-9
cdr3_aa: ASRDRDSSTDTQY; j_call: TRBJ2-3; clone_size: .; v_call: TRBV2
cdr3_aa: ASSLGRGGTDTQY; j_call: TRBJ2-3; clone_size: .; v_call: TRBV7-2
cdr3_aa: ATSRDSGHLKGEAF; j_call: TRBJ1-1; clone_size: .; v_call: TRBV15
cdr3_aa: AWSVRTSGGAKTQY; j_call: TRBJ2-3; clone_size: .; v_call: TRBV30
cdr3_aa: ASSPDGGSFGYT; j_call: TRBJ1-2; clone_size: .; v_call: TRBV7-9
cdr3_aa: ASATGTAYGYT; j_call: TRBJ1-2; clone_size: .; v_call: TRBV12-5
cdr3_aa: ASSLIRGSYEQY; j_call: TRBJ2-7; clone_size: .; v_call: TRBV7-8
cdr3_aa: ASSLSSGGPYNEQF; j_call: TRBJ2-1; clone_size: .; v_call: TRBV28
cdr3_aa: ASSLIGVGEAF; j_call: TRBJ1-1; clone_size: .; v_call: TRBV7-2
cdr3_aa: ASMTGSQETQY; j_call: TRBJ2-5; clone_size: .; v_call: TRBV11-2
cdr3_aa: ASSPPRQGGRKLF; j_call: TRBJ1-4; clone_size: .; v_call: TRBV28
cdr3_aa: ASSQGGGADQPQH; j_call: TRBJ1-5; clone_size: .; v_call: TRBV4-3
cdr3_aa: ASSHPQGAPNQPQH; j_call: TRBJ1-5; clone_size: .; v_call: TRBV4-1
cdr3_aa: AWGSGLHTQY; j_call: TRBJ2-3; clone_size: .; v_call: TRBV30
cdr3_aa: ASSFTGTEGSPQH; j_call: TRBJ1-5; clone_size: once; v_call: TRBV7-2
cdr3_aa: ASSKTVNEQF; j_call: TRBJ2-1; clone_size: .; v_call: TRBV2
cdr3_aa: ASSGPSQETQY; j_call: TRBJ2-5; clone_size: once; v_call: TRBV2
cdr3_aa: ASSQYRDSNTEAF; j_call: TRBJ1-1; clone_size: once; v_call: TRBV4-1
cdr3_aa: ASSSDFNTGELF; j_call: TRBJ2-2; clone_size: .; v_call: TRBV11-3
cdr3_aa: ASSQNTEAF; j_call: TRBJ1-1; clone_size: .; v_call: TRBV19
cdr3_aa: ASSPRLGRENTEAF; j_call: TRBJ1-1; clone_size: .; v_call: TRBV18
cdr3_aa: ASSIGQGGELF; j_call: TRBJ2-2; clone_size: .; v_call: TRBV19
cdr3_aa: ASGPGGGSPLH; j_call: TRBJ1-6; clone_size: .; v_call: TRBV11-3
cdr3_aa: ASSPTASNQPQH; j_call: TRBJ1-5; clone_size: .; v_call: TRBV4-1
cdr3_aa: ASSLGTSHNEQF; j_call: TRBJ2-1; clone_size: .; v_call: TRBV28
cdr3_aa: ASRVAGGTGELF; j_call: TRBJ2-2; clone_size: .; v_call: TRBV14
cdr3_aa: ATELRPQQGINYGYT; j_call: TRBJ1-2; clone_size: once; v_call: TRBV5-8
cdr3_aa: ASSPYRGGEAF; j_call: TRBJ1-1; clone_size: .; v_call: TRBV7-9